The present T cell receptor beta chain was sequenced within a study of blood T cell repertoires in COVID-19 (dated by TCRdb to between 2020 and 2021). Background on the whole study: The collaborator samples originated in the United States, Italy and Spain and spanned the acute and convalescent phases of COVID-19. The material from the prospective study consisted of cDNA or gDNA derived from T cells, B-cell-depleted T cells, or PBMCs. Deeply sampled blood TCRbeta repertoires from subjects exposed to, actively infected with, or recovered from COVID-19 were included in the dataset. The repertoires were released in a freely available public database meant as a resource for research on the immune response to SARS-CoV-2. Samples were obtained from the ongoing ImmuneRACE study (first 160 participants) and from some 1,300 subjects provided by 6 global collaborators. Nearly every sample came with metadata listing a de-identified subject ID, COVID-19 status, age in years and sex. Where available, HLA class I and class II types were taken from metadata supplied by the sample provider and were not determined by assay-based typing. Beyond this particular receptor, the publication reports: The quantity of clinical and demographic metadata differed by source and by participant and was supplied without curation.

Both ends counted, the CDR3 spans 10 residues. In the germline V gene, CDR1 corresponds to SGDLS and CDR2 to YYNGEE. Collaborating institutions collected whole blood in K2EDTA tubes following their own protocols. Collaborator samples were shipped for TCRbeta analysis as frozen whole blood, isolated PBMCs, or DNA extracted from either sample type. TCRbeta CDR3 regions were amplified from genomic DNA using the immunoSEQ Assay, a bias-controlled multiplex PCR. Concerning the study's data processing: Within the assay, amplification of reference gene primers was used to estimate how many nucleated cells each sample contained. Sequence reads were collapsed and filtered to measure the absolute abundance of every unique TCRbeta CDR3 rearrangement. For each sample, productive Simpson clonality was calculated as the square root of Simpson's diversity index over productive rearrangements. TCRdb obtained this table from immuneACCESS and retained in-frame rearrangements with V and J assigned. These tables miss some clones; where compared with another copy, unresolved V genes account for less than half of the shortfall, and the remainder is unexplained. The D gene and trimming were derived from the DNA, and the V and J assignments and clone size from that table. The sample records about 99,000 clones, roughly 84% of which are singletons. About 2% of the sample goes to the ten largest clones.

In regard to this clone: What antigen it recognizes has not been identified. The conserved final phenylalanine or tryptophan is absent from the CDR3, which likely points to a read error. The DNA is left out, because the CDR3 cannot be placed on it with certainty; the CDR3 is given as TCRdb lists it.

Source material: peripheral blood. The chain is assembled from TRBV9 and TRBJ1-1; the table's D call TRBD1 went unverified against the DNA. This clonotype originated in a man between 65 and 79 years old with active or convalescent COVID-19. The CDR3 region has the sequence CASSADRVRI.